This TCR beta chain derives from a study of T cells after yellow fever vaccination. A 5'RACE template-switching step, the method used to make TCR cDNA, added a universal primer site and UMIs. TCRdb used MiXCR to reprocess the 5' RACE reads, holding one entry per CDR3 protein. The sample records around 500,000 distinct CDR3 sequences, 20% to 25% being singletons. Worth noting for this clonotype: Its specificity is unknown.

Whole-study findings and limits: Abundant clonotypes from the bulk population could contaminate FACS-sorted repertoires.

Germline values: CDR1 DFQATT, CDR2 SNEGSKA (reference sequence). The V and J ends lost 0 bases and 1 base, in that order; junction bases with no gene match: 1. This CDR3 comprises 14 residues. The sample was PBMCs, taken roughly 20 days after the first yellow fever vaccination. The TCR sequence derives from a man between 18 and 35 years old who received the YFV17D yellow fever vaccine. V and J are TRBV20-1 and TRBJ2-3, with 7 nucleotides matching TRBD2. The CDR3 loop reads CSARDAGGTDTQYF. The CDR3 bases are TGCAGTGCTAGAGATGCGGGGGGCACAGATACGCAGTATTTT.